The 29 T cell receptor beta chains in this list originate from one sample, sequenced in a study of cytomegalovirus exposure and HLA in healthy donors. PCR involved 60 Vbeta and 13 Jbeta primers. The data were produced by immunoSEQ multiplex PCR, yet TCRdb's version contains in-frame clones alone and is incomplete. The sample has 220,000 or so clones. Material: PBMCs. These receptors were taken from a girl aged 2-15 years in good health and CMV-seropositive.

The gene calls are TRBV7-9 and TRBJ2-5; maybe TRBD2 (5 bases). V lost 0 bases and J lost 4, with 9 bases in between. The CDR3 totals 14 residues. Germline V gene data show CDR1 as SEHNR and CDR2 as FQNEAQ (reference sequence). CDR3 amino acids: CASSLASSSETQYF. CDR3 coding DNA: TGTGCCAGCAGCTTAGCGTCTAGCTCAGAGACCCAGTACTTC.

The chain couples TRBV28 to TRBJ2-5; 11 bases are a match to TRBD2. CDR1 and CDR2 (germline): MDHEN, SYDVKM. The V gene end was trimmed by 5 bases and the J gene end by 5 bases; junction bases not matched to a gene: 19. The CDR3 loop spans 19 amino acids. In nucleotides, the CDR3 is TGTGCCAGCAGTAGGAAACGGGCTAGCGGGAGGATAGGCCGGGAGACCCAGTACTTC. Residues: CASSRKRASGRIGRETQYF.

The chain joins TRBV5-6 to TRBJ1-5; 8 bases line up with TRBD1. V was clipped by 4 bases and J by 1 base; unmatched bases: 10. The germline CDR1 and CDR2 sequences are SGHDT and YYEEEE. This CDR3 has 17 residues. The CDR3 region has the DNA TGTGCCAGCAGCACACGCAGGGGGCGGGTGAGCAATCAGCCCCAGCATTTT. This codes for CASSTRRGRVSNQPQHF.

This chain connects TRBV30 to TRBJ1-2; no reliable D call. The germline V gene encodes CDR1 GTSNPN and CDR2 SVGIG (reference sequence). This CDR3 comprises 13 residues. V was cut by 0 bases and J by 4 bases, with 9 bases left in between. CDR3 in amino acids: CAWSVGRIYGYTF. DNA of the CDR3: TGTGCCTGGAGTGTGGGCAGAATCTATGGCTACACCTTC.

This chain joins TRBV9 and TRBJ2-2; 7 positions match TRBD1. V shed 3 bases, J shed 2 bases, and the junction held 10 bases outside the gene matches. The CDR3 sequence is 17 residues long. Germline V gene data show CDR1 as SGDLS and CDR2 as YYNGEE. The CDR3 region has the DNA TGTGCCAGCAGCGAAAGGGACAGCCGAACTAACACCGGGGAGCTGTTTTTT. It encodes CASSERDSRTNTGELFF.

V and J are TRBV28 and TRBJ2-5; no clear D. V lost 6 bases, J lost 0 bases, and 5 bases lay in between. The length of the CDR3 is 12 residues. Looked up from germline, CDR1 is MDHEN and CDR2 is SYDVKM. This chain's CDR3 is CASSFDQETQYF. The CDR3 bases are TGTGCCAGCAGCTTCGACCAAGAGACCCAGTACTTC.

The DNA for the CDR3 is TGCGCCTGCCGCCCGGGACTAGCGGGAGGGCCCGACGACGAGCAGTACTTC. This sequence encodes CACRPGLAGGPDDEQYF. V and J are TRBV10-2 and TRBJ2-7; 16 bases fit TRBD2. Germline V gives CDR1 WSHSY, CDR2 SAAADI. This CDR3 comprises 17 residues. V dropped 11 bases and J dropped 5; count of bases not matched to a gene: 15.

The V and J genes are TRBV2 and TRBJ2-2, with 15 bases fitting TRBD2. Germline V gene sequence: CDR1 SNHLY, CDR2 FYNNEI. The length of the CDR3 is 15 residues. The junction had 2 bases not matched to a gene; V was cut back by 7 bases and J by 5 bases. The CDR3 loop is CASTGLAGGTGELFF. The CDR3, as DNA: TGTGCCAGCACGGGACTAGCGGGAGGAACCGGGGAGCTGTTTTTT.

The chain has TRBV15 and TRBJ1-2; D remains unclear. Germline CDR1 and CDR2: LNHNV and YYDKDF (reference sequence). The CDR3 length is 16 residues. Trimming stripped 0 bases from V and 5 bases from J, with 16 bases between. CDR3 nucleotides: TGTGCCACCAGCAGAGATCCCCGGAAAAGAGGGTATGGCTACACCTTC. It codes for CATSRDPRKRGYGYTF.

J is TRBJ2-7 and V is TRBV4-1, with TRBD1 as a possible D gene (6 bases). The CDR3 has 15 residues. The germline V and J ends were trimmed by 0 bases and 2 bases, with 11 bases remaining between them. Germline-derived CDR1 and CDR2 are MGHRA and YSYEKL. The CDR3 is CASSQEGRGTYEQYF. CDR3 nucleotides: TGCGCCAGCAGCCAAGAGGGCAGGGGAACCTACGAGCAGTACTTC.

J is TRBJ1-2 and V is TRBV29-1; 9 nucleotides agree with TRBD1. In germline, CDR1 is SQVTM, CDR2 ANQGSEA. V was pared by 8 bases and J by 8 bases, with 15 bases of the junction left unmatched. This CDR3 region has 14 residues. CDR3 region: CSTRIQGASRGYTF. Written as DNA, the CDR3 is TGCAGCACCCGCATACAGGGGGCGTCCAGGGGCTACACCTTC.

V and J are TRBV28 and TRBJ2-7; maybe TRBD1 (6 bases). Deletions cut 1 base from V and 1 base from J, with 11 bases between. This CDR3 is 15 amino acids long. From germline, CDR1 is MDHEN and CDR2 SYDVKM. CDR3 amino acids: CASSLSDSSSYEQYF. The CDR3 DNA sequence: TGTGCCAGCAGTTTATCGGACAGTTCTTCCTACGAGCAGTACTTC.

The V and J genes are TRBV7-9 and TRBJ2-1; D perhaps matches TRBD1 (5 bases). The germline V and J ends were trimmed by 6 bases and 9 bases, with 18 bases remaining between them. CDR1 is SEHNR and CDR2 is FQNEAQ in the germline V gene (reference sequence). The CDR3 is 14 residues long. CDR3 DNA sequence: TGTGCCAGCAGAGGGGAAGCAAGTCGTGGTGAGCAGTTCTTC. This translates into CASRGEASRGEQFF.

The genes are TRBV5-4 and TRBJ2-1; 7 bases are a match to TRBD2. The CDR3 consists of 19 residues. In germline, CDR1 is SGHNT, CDR2 YYREEE (reference sequence). Trimming cost V 1 base and J 9 bases; bases outside gene matches: 22. The CDR3 DNA sequence: TGTGCCAGCAGCTTGAGGATGGGCAGAGGACTAGGCATCCCGATTGAGCAGTTCTTC. Translated: CASSLRMGRGLGIPIEQFF.

The chain combines TRBV5-1 with TRBJ1-1; D unclear. The germline V and J ends were trimmed by 0 bases and 4 bases, with 16 bases remaining between them. Germline V gene sequence: CDR1 SGHRS, CDR2 YFSETQ. This CDR3 is built from 16 residues. CDR3: CASSLGPAGGSTEAFF. CDR3 DNA: TGCGCCAGCAGCTTGGGTCCCGCGGGCGGGAGCACTGAAGCTTTCTTT.

This chain joins TRBV27 and TRBJ1-2; 7 bases are a match to TRBD1. Germline assignment: CDR1 MNHEY and CDR2 SMNVEV (reference sequence). The CDR3 totals 13 residues. J was trimmed by 2 bases and V by 8 bases; bases with no gene match: 5. The chain's CDR3 is CASGPGQNYGYTF. The CDR3 region has the DNA TGTGCCAGCGGCCCGGGACAGAACTATGGCTACACCTTC.

This chain joins TRBV2 and TRBJ1-4; 9 bases are shared with TRBD1. V lost 7 bases and J lost 8; bases outside the gene matches: 11. This CDR3 contains 15 residues. Germline V gene sequence: CDR1 SNHLY, CDR2 FYNNEI. The CDR3 DNA follows: TGTGCCAGCATATACAGGGGGCTTTCGGGGGAAAAACTGTTTTTT. Translating it yields CASIYRGLSGEKLFF.

V is TRBV6-5 and J is TRBJ1-5; no firm D call. The CDR3 covers 15 residues. CDR1 is MNHEY, CDR2 SVGAGI, per germline. Deletions cut 7 bases from V and 0 bases from J, with 13 bases between. In DNA form, the CDR3 reads TGTGCCAGCAAAACACAATCTTATAGCAATCAGCCCCAGCATTTT. Protein: CASKTQSYSNQPQHF.

The chain is built from TRBV18 and TRBJ1-1, with TRBD1 matching 7 bases. The length of the CDR3 is 13 residues. CDR1 is KGHSH and CDR2 is LQKENI in the germline V gene. After removal of 5 bases from V and 4 bases from J, the junction contained 4 bases not matched to a gene. CDR3 in amino acids: CASSYQGGTEAFF. DNA for the CDR3: TGTGCCAGCTCATACCAGGGGGGCACTGAAGCTTTCTTT.

The chain has TRBV9 and TRBJ2-2; possible D gene TRBD1, 6 bases. Trimming stripped 4 bases from V and 7 bases from J, with 17 bases between. The CDR3 has 15 amino acids. Germline V gene lookup returns CDR1 SGDLS and CDR2 YYNGEE. CDR3 region: CASSQKTGAVGELFF. CDR3 nucleotide sequence: TGTGCCAGCAGCCAGAAGACAGGAGCGGTCGGGGAGCTGTTTTTT.

The chain is built from TRBV27 and TRBJ2-1; 9 bases fit TRBD2. In germline, CDR1 is MNHEY, CDR2 SMNVEV (reference sequence). V shed 8 bases, J shed 4 bases, and the junction held 6 bases outside the gene matches. The CDR3 is 14 residues long. DNA for the CDR3: TGTGCCAGCCAGAGACTAGCGGAATACAATGAGCAGTTCTTC. Translating it yields CASQRLAEYNEQFF.

This chain uses TRBV5-1 with TRBJ1-1, with D unclear. Germline CDR1 reads SGHRS; CDR2 reads YFSETQ. Trimming took off 5 bases at V and 0 bases at J, with 11 bases between the two ends. There are 14 residues in the CDR3. The CDR3 DNA is TGCGCCAGCAGTGGCGGTTTCATGAACACTGAAGCTTTCTTT. Translation gives CASSGGFMNTEAFF.

The CDR3 region has the DNA TGTGCCAGCAGCTTGGGGCAGGCGGGTTTTGACATTCAGTACTTC. Its translation: CASSLGQAGFDIQYF. This chain joins TRBV5-5 and TRBJ2-4; D may be TRBD2 (5 bases). Per the germline V gene, CDR1 is SGHKS and CDR2 is YYEKEE (reference sequence). The V gene lost 0 bases and the J gene lost 8 bases, with 15 bases spanning the gap. The CDR3 contains 15 residues.

The chain uses TRBV4-2 and TRBJ2-5, with 7 bases fitting TRBD2. The ends lost 4 bases at V and 4 bases at J; junction bases unmatched: 12. The germline V gene encodes CDR1 LGHNA and CDR2 YNFKEQ. This CDR3 region has 16 residues. The CDR3 region is CASSREGGPGGETQYF. CDR3 in DNA: TGTGCCAGCAGCCGGGAGGGAGGGCCGGGCGGAGAGACCCAGTACTTC.

The chain is built from TRBV20-1 and TRBJ1-2; D is unresolved. Between the trimmed V and J ends, which lost 5 bases and 7 bases, there was a span of 11 bases. The CDR3 consists of 11 residues. CDR1 is DFQATT and CDR2 is SNEGSKA in the germline V gene (reference sequence). CDR3 bases: TGCAGTGCTGGAGGAGGGCTTGGCTACACCTTC. Its translation: CSAGGGLGYTF.

The gene calls are TRBV6-6 and TRBJ1-2, with D tentatively TRBD1 (6 bases). The CDR3 contains 14 residues. Trimming removed 5 bases at V and 8 bases at J, with 18 bases between. Germline V gene data show CDR1 as MNHNY and CDR2 as SVGAGI (reference sequence). CDR3 nucleotides: TGTGCCAGCAGTACCAGGGGACTAGCAGGAGGCTACACCTTC. Its protein product is CASSTRGLAGGYTF.

The chain is built from TRBV11-3 and TRBJ2-3; D gene unclear. The V end was cut by 5 bases, the J end by 2 bases, with 14 bases between. CDR3 length equals 15 residues. Germline V CDR1 and CDR2: SGHNT, YENEEA. The CDR3 sequence is CASSPSTGPTDTQYF. In nucleotides, the CDR3 is TGTGCCAGCAGCCCCAGCACGGGTCCCACAGATACGCAGTATTTT.

The chain uses TRBV28 and TRBJ1-1, with no clear D. Germline CDR1 MDHEN, CDR2 SYDVKM. Trimming cost V 2 bases and J 4 bases, with 11 bases left between them. The CDR3 sequence is 14 residues long. The CDR3 region is CASSLSTEGTEAFF. The CDR3 DNA is TGTGCCAGCAGTTTAAGTACGGAGGGCACTGAAGCTTTCTTT.

The V and J genes are TRBV28 and TRBJ2-6, with TRBD1 matching 7 bases. With 3 bases clipped from V and 2 bases from J, the junction kept 4 bases outside the gene matches. Germline V lookup: CDR1 MDHEN, CDR2 SYDVKM. The CDR3 spans 16 residues. The DNA of the CDR3 is TGTGCCAGCAGTTTCCATACAGGGGCTGGGGCCAACGTCCTGACTTTC. This encodes CASSFHTGAGANVLTF.